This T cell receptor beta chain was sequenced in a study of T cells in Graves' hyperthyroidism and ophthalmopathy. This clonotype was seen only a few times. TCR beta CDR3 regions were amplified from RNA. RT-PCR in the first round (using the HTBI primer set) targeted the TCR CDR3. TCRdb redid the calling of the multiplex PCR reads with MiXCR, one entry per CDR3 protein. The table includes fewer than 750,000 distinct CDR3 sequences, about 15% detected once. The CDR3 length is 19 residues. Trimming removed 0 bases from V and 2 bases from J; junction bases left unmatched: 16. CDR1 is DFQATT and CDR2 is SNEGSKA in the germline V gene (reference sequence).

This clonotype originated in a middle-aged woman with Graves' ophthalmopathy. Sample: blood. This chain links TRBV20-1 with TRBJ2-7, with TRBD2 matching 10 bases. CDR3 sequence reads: CSARDLFGTSVRNPYEQYF. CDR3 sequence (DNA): TGCAGTGCTAGAGACCTTTTTGGGACTAGCGTCCGAAATCCCTACGAGCAGTACTTC.